This T cell receptor (beta chain) was sequenced in a study of shared clonotypes between healthy human individuals. On this clone itself: No antigen is known for it.

The input for sorted-subset replicate PCRs was around 0.2 ug DNA, some 30,000 T cell genomes. Profiling relied on immunoSEQ multiplex PCR, and the TCRdb table lists in-frame clones only, not all of them. The data contain some 800,000 clones, more than 85% of them singletons. Findings and limits, study-wide: Rarefaction gave evidence that sorted-subset sequencing remained incomplete despite large depth. Compared with clonotypes that all four donors shared, non-shared clonotypes had lower generation probabilities.

The naive CD8 subset, CD45RO-negative cells positively selected for CCR7, excluded terminally differentiated effector memory CD45RA+ cells. Specimen: naive CD8+ T cells sorted from blood. This receptor was identified in a man aged 30-40 years in good health.

In DNA, the CDR3 is TGTGCCAGCTCACCGACCTCACTAGCGCGGAGCTCCTACAATGAGCAGTTCTTC. Translating gives CASSPTSLARSSYNEQFF. The V gene is TRBV18, the J gene TRBJ2-1; 7 positions match TRBD2. The CDR3 contains 18 residues. The V segment lost 3 bases and the J segment 0 bases; nucleotides outside the gene matches: 11. Germline V gene lookup returns CDR1 KGHSH and CDR2 LQKENI.